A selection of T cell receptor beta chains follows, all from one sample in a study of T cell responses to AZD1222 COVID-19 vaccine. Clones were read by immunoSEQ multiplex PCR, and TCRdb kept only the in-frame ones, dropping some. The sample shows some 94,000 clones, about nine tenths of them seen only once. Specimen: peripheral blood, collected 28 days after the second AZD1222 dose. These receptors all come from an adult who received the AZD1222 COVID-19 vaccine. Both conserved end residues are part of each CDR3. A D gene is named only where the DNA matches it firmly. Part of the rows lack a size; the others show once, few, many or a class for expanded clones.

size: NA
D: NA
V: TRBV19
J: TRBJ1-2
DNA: TGTGCCAGTATTAATGGCGGGGCCAAGGATGGCTACACCTTC
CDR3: CASINGGAKDGYTF

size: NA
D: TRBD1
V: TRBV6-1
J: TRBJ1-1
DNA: TGTGCCAGCAGTGCCGACCGGGACAGACACACTGAAGCTTTCTTT
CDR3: CASSADRDRHTEAFF

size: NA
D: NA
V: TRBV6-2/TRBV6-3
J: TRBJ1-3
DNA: TGTGCCAGCAGTAGGGCGGCGGGGCTCTCTGGAAACACCATATATTTT
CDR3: CASSRAAGLSGNTIYF

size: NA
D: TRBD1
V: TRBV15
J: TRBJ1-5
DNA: TGTGCCACTGCCCGACAGGGGTCGGATCAGCCCCAGCATTTT
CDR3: CATARQGSDQPQHF

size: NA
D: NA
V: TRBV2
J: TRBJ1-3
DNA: TGTGCCAGCAGTCTCGGGATGGAAAACACCATATATTTT
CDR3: CASSLGMENTIYF

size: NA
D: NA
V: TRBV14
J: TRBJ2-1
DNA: TGTGCCAGCAGCCAAGATCCGGGGGGCGAGCAGTTCTTC
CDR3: CASSQDPGGEQFF

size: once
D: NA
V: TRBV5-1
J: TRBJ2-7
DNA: TGCGCCAGCAGCCGGATCTGGGAGCAGTACTTC
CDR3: CASSRIWEQYF

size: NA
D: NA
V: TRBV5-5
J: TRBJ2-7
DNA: TGTGCCAGCAGCTTGGGCATTGGGAGATACGAGCAGTACTTC
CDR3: CASSLGIGRYEQYF

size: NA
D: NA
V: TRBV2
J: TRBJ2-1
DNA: TGTGCCAGCAGTGAAATGGGCAGGTACAATGAGCAGTTCTTC
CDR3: CASSEMGRYNEQFF

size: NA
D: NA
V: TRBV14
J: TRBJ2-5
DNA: TGTGCCAGCAGCCAAGGCCTAGCTGAGACCCAGTACTTC
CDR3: CASSQGLAETQYF

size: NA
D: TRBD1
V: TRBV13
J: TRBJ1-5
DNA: TGTGCCAGCAGCTTAAAGGGAGGGACAGGGAGCCAGCCCCAGCATTTT
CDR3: CASSLKGGTGSQPQHF

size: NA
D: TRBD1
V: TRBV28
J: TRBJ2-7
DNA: TGTGCCAGCAGTTCCCCCCCGGGACAGGGTGCCACCTACGAGCAGTACTTC
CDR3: CASSSPPGQGATYEQYF

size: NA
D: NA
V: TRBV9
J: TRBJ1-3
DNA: TGTGCCAGCAGCGAGGGGAGCTCTGGAAACACCATATATTTT
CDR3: CASSEGSSGNTIYF

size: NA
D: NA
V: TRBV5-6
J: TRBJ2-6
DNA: TGTGCCAGCGGCCTCTTTTCTGGGGCCAACGTCCTGACTTTC
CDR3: CASGLFSGANVLTF

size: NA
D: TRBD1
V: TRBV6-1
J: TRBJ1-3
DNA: TGTGCCAGCAGTGAGCGAAAGGACAGGGGCCCTGGAAACACCATATATTTT
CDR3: CASSERKDRGPGNTIYF

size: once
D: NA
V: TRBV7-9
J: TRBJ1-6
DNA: TGTGCCAGTACAGTCTATAATTCACCCCTCCACTTT
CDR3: CASTVYNSPLHF

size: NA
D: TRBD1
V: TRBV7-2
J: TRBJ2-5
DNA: TGTGCCAGCAGCTCGCCGGGACAGGGGGCTTGGGAGACCCAGTACTTC
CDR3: CASSSPGQGAWETQYF

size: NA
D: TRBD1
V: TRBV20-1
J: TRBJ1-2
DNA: TGCAGTGCGGGAGGGACAGCCCACACCTTC
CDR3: CSAGGTAHTF

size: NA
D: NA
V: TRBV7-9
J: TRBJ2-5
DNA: TGTGCCAGCAGCGCTCAGGGTCTGGGAGGAGAGACCCAGTACTTC
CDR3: CASSAQGLGGETQYF

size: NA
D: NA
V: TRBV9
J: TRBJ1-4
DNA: TGTGCCAGCACGGAGTCCGGACACCGGAATGAAAAACTGTTTTTT
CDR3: CASTESGHRNEKLFF

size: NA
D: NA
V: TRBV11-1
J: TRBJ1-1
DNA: TGTGCCAGCAGCCCCCACTCCGGGATCACTGAAGCTTTCTTT
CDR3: CASSPHSGITEAFF

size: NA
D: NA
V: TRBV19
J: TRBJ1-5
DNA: TGTGCCAGTGCGGAGACTCAGGGGAAGGGCAATCAGCCCCAGCATTTT
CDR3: CASAETQGKGNQPQHF

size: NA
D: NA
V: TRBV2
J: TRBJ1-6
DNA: TGTGCCACCCAAAAGGAGAAGTCTAATTCACCCCTCCACTTT
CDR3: CATQKEKSNSPLHF

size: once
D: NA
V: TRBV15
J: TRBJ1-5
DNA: TGTGCCACCCTCAGGGACACCCATAGCAATCAGCCCCAGCATTTT
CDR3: CATLRDTHSNQPQHF

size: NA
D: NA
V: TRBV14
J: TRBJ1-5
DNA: TGTGCCAGCAGCCAAGTGGGCAATCAGCCCCAGCATTTT
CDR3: CASSQVGNQPQHF

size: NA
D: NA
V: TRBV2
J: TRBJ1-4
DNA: TGTGCCAGCAGTGGGCCGGGGGCAGGGGAAAAACTGTTTTTT
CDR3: CASSGPGAGEKLFF

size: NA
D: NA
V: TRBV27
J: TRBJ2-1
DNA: TGTGCCAGCAGGGGACAGAGGGGGGATGAGCAGTTCTTC
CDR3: CASRGQRGDEQFF

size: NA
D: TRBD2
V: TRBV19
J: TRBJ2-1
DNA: TGTGCCAGTAGTATACTTAGCGGGGGGGCGCATGAGCAGTTCTTC
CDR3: CASSILSGGAHEQFF

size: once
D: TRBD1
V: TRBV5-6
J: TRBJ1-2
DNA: TGTGCCAGCAGCGAAGAGACAGGGGGGTTAGAAGGCTACACCTTC
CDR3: CASSEETGGLEGYTF

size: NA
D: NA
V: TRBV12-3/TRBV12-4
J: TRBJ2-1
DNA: TGTGCCAGCAGTTCGGGGGCTGAGCAGTTCTTC
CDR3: CASSSGAEQFF

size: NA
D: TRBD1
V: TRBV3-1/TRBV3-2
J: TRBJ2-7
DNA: TGTGCCAGCAGCCATGGCGGGACAGGGGTATCCGAGCAGTACTTC
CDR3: CASSHGGTGVSEQYF

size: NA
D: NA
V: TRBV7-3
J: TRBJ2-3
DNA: TGTGCCAGCAGCAAAAAAGGGGGGAATACGCAGTATTTT
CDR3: CASSKKGGNTQYF

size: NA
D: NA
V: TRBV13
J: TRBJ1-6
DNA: TGTGCCAGCAGCTTAGGCCTACCCACCGGTTCACCCCTCCACTTT
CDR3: CASSLGLPTGSPLHF

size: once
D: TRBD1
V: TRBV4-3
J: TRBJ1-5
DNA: TGCGCCAGCAGCCGTTGGACAGGGGGCGACTATAGCAATCAGCCCCAGCATTTT
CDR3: CASSRWTGGDYSNQPQHF

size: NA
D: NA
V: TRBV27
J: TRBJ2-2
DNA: TGTGCCAGCAGTTTTACCACCGGGGAGCTGTTTTTT
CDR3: CASSFTTGELFF

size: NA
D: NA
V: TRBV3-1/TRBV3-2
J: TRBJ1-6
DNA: TGTGCCAGCAGCCAAGCACAACGGATTAATTCACCCCTCCACTTT
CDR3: CASSQAQRINSPLHF

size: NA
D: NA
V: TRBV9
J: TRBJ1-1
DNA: TGTGCCAGCAGCCCACGGTACTCGACTGAAGCTTTCTTT
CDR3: CASSPRYSTEAFF

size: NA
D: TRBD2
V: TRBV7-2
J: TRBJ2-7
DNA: TGTGCCAGCAGCTTCGTATTTTCCAGAGCGGGGGGCGGGTACGAGCAGTACTTC
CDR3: CASSFVFSRAGGGYEQYF

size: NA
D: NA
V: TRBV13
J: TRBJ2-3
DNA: TGTGCCAGCAGCCAACGGGGCACAGATACGCAGTATTTT
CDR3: CASSQRGTDTQYF

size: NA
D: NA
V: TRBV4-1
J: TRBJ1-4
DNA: TGCGCCAGCAGCCTCTCTGGGTCCCCGAATGAAAAACTGTTTTTT
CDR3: CASSLSGSPNEKLFF

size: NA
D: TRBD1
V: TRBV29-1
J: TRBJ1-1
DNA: TGCAGCGGGGGGGACAGTCTGAACACTGAAGCTTTCTTT
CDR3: CSGGDSLNTEAFF

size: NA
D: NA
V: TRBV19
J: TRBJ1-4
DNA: TGTGCCAGTAGTATCCAGGCTAATGAAAAACTGTTTTTT
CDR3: CASSIQANEKLFF

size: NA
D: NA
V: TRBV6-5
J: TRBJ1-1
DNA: TGTGCCAGCAGTACCGACAGGTACACTGAAGCTTTCTTT
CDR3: CASSTDRYTEAFF

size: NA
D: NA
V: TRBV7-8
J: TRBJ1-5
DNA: TGTGCCAGCAGCTTATCCGGTTCCCTCGCCAATCAGCCCCAGCATTTT
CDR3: CASSLSGSLANQPQHF

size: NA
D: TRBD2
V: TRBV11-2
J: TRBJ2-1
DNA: TGTGCCAGCAGCTTAGATTCGGCTAGCGGGGTTGGAACCTACAATGAGCAGTTCTTC
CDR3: CASSLDSASGVGTYNEQFF